One sample yielded the 3 T cell receptor beta chains listed below, sequenced in a study of T cell responses to AZD1222 COVID-19 vaccine. Repertoires were generated with immunoSEQ multiplex PCR, while TCRdb's copy carries only in-frame clones and drops some. The sample has around 180,000 clones; almost 95% are singletons. The sample in question was peripheral blood, obtained on day 0 of AZD1222 vaccination. These receptors all come from an adult in good health.

The rearrangement uses TRBV11-2 and TRBJ2-7; D not certain. Deletions cut 0 bases from V and 1 base from J, with 4 bases between. The CDR3 is made up of 13 amino acids. Germline V CDR1 and CDR2: SGHAT, FQNNGV. The CDR3 region is CASSLDRSYEQYF. DNA of the CDR3: TGTGCCAGCAGCTTAGATCGATCCTACGAGCAGTACTTC.

The rearrangement joins TRBV5-1 to TRBJ2-2; D unclear. Trimming cost V 4 bases and J 0 bases, with 10 bases left between them. The germline V gene has CDR1 SGHRS and CDR2 YFSETQ. The CDR3 is made up of 15 amino acids. CDR3 amino acids: CASSLGPTNTGELFF. The CDR3 DNA sequence: TGCGCCAGCAGCCTAGGACCCACGAACACCGGGGAGCTGTTTTTT.

The J gene is TRBJ1-6, the V gene TRBV9, with 8 bases aligning to TRBD1. The V gene's germline CDR1 is SGDLS and CDR2 YYNGEE. Trimming cost V 3 bases and J 7 bases; bases outside gene matches: 3. The CDR3 has 14 amino acids. The CDR3 sequence is CASSGRQGNSPLHF. The CDR3, as DNA: TGTGCCAGCAGCGGACGACAGGGGAATTCACCCCTCCACTTT.